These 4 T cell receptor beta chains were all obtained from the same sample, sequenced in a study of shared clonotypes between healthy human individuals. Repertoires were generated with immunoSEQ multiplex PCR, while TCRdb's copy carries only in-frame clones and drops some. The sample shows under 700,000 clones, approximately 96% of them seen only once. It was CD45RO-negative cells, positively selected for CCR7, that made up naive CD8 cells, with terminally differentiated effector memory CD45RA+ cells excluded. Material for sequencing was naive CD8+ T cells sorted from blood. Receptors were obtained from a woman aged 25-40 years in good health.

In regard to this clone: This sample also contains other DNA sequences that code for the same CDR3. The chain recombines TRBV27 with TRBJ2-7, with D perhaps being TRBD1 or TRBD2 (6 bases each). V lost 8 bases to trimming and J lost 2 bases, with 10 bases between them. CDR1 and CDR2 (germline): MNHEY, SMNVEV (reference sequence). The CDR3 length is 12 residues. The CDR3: CASRGGPYEQYF. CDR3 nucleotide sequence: TGTGCCAGCCGAGGGGGGCCCTACGAGCAGTACTTC.

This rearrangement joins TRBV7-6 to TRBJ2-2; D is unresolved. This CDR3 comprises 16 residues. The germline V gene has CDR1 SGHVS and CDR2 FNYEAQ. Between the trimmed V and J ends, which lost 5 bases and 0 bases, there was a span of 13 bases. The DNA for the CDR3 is TGTGCCAGCAGCCGTGACTTATACGCGAACACCGGGGAGCTGTTTTTT. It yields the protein CASSRDLYANTGELFF.

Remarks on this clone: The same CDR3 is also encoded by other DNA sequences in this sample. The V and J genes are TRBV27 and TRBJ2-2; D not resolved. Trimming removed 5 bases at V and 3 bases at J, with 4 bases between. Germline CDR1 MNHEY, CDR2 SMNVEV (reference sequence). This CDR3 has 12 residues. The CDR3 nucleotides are TGTGCCAGCAGTCTTCACACCGGGGAGCTGTTTTTT. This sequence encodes CASSLHTGELFF.

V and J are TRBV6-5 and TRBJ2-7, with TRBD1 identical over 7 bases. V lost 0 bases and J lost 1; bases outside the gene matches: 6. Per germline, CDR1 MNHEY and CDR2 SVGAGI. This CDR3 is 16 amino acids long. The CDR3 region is CASSYSTGQESYEQYF. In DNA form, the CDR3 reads TGTGCCAGCAGTTACTCGACTGGACAGGAATCCTACGAGCAGTACTTC.